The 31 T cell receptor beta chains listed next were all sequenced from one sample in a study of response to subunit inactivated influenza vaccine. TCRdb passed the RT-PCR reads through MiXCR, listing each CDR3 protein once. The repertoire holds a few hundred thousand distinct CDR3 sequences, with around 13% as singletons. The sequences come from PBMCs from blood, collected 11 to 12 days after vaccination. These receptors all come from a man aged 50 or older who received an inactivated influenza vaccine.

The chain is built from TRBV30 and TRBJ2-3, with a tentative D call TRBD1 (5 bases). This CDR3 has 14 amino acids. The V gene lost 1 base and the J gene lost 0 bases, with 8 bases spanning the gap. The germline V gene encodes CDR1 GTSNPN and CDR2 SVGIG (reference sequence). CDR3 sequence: CAWSGGGSTDTQYF. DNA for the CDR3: TGTGCCTGGAGTGGGGGCGGTAGCACAGATACGCAGTATTTT.

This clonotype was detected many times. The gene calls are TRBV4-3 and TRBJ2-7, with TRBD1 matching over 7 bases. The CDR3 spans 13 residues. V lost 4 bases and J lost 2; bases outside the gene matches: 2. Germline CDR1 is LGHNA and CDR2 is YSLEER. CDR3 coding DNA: TGCGCCAGCAGCCGGGACAGAGCCTACGAGCAGTACTTC. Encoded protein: CASSRDRAYEQYF.

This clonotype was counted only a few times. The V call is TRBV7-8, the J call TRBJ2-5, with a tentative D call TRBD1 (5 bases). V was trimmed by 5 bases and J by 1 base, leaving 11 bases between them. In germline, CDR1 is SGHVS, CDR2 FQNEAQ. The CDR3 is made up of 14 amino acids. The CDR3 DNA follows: TGTGCCAGCAGCCCACGACAGCTCCAAGAGACCCAGTACTTC. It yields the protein CASSPRQLQETQYF.

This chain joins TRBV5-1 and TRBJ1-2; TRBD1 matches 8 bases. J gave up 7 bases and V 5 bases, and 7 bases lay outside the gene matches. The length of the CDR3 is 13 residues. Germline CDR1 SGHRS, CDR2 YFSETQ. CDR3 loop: CASRAGTGRGYTF. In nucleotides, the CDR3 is TGCGCCAGCAGGGCCGGGACAGGACGTGGCTACACCTTC.

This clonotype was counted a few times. CDR3 DNA sequence: TGTGCCACCAGTTCGCCCTACAGGGGGCGATTTTACGAGCAGTACTTC. It encodes CATSSPYRGRFYEQYF. J is TRBJ2-7 and V is TRBV24-1; 9 bases fit TRBD1. The CDR3 length is 16 residues. The V and J ends lost 6 bases and 4 bases, in that order; junction bases with no gene match: 12. Germline V gene data show CDR1 as KGHDR and CDR2 as SFDVKD.

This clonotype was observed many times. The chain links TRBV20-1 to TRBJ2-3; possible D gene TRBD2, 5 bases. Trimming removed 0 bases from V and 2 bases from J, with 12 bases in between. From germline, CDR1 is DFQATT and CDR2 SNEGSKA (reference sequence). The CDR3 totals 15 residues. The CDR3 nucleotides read TGCAGTGCTAGAGAGAAACTAGGTAACACAGATACGCAGTATTTT. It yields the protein CSAREKLGNTDTQYF.

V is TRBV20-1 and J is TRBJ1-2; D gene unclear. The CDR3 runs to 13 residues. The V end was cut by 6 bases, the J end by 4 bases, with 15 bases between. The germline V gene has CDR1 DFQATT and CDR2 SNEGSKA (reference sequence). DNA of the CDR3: TGCAGTGCCACGAGCGGTTCGGGCTATGGCTACACCTTC. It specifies CSATSGSGYGYTF.

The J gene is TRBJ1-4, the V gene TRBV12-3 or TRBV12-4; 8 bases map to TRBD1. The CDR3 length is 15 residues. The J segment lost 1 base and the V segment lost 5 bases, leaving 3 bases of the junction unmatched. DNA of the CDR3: TGTGCCAGCAGTCTAGGGACAGGAACTAATGAAAAACTGTTTTTT. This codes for CASSLGTGTNEKLFF.

The CDR3 region is CASSPPTPTDSTDTQYF. The CDR3 DNA reads as TGTGCCAGCAGTCCCCCGACCCCGACAGATAGCACAGATACGCAGTATTTT. The chain employs TRBV12-3 or TRBV12-4 and TRBJ2-3; D may be TRBD1 (5 bases). V lost 5 bases to trimming and J lost 0 bases, with 18 bases between them. The CDR3 sequence is 17 residues long.

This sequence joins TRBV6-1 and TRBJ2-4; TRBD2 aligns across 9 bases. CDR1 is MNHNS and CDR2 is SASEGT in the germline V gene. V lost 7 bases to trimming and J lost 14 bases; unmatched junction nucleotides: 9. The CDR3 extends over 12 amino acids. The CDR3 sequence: CASKISTSGKYF. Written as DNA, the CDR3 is TGTGCCAGCAAAATATCGACTAGCGGAAAGTACTTC.

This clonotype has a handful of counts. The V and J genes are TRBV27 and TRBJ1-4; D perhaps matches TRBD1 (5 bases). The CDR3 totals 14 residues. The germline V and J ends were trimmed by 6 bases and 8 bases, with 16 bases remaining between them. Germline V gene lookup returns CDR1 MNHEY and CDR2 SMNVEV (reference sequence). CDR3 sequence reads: CASSHPGAAEKLFF. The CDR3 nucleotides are TGTGCCAGCAGCCACCCTGGGGCTGCCGAAAAACTGTTTTTT.

CDR3 coding DNA: TGTGCCACCAGTGATTCCGAGCGGCTCACAGATACGCAGTATTTT. Encoded protein: CATSDSERLTDTQYF. The chain combines TRBV24-1 with TRBJ2-3; a weak D match, TRBD2 (5 bases). The CDR3 spans 15 residues. In germline, CDR1 is KGHDR, CDR2 SFDVKD. The germline V and J ends were trimmed by 2 bases and 2 bases, with 10 bases remaining between them.

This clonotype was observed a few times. The CDR3 nucleotides are TGTGCCAGCAGTTCCGCCAGGGTATCCTACGAGCAGTACTTC. This codes for CASSSARVSYEQYF. The gene calls are TRBV6-5 and TRBJ2-7, with D possibly being TRBD1 (5 bases). The V and J ends lost 4 bases and 1 base respectively, with 11 bases between them. The germline V gene has CDR1 MNHEY and CDR2 SVGAGI. This CDR3 region has 14 residues.

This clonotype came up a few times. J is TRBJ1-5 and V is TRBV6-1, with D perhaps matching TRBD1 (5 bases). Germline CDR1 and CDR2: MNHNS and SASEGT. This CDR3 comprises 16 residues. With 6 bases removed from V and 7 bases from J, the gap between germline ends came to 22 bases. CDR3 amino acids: CASRPDGAWIPQPQHF. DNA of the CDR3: TGTGCCAGCAGGCCGGACGGGGCCTGGATACCCCAGCCCCAGCATTTT.

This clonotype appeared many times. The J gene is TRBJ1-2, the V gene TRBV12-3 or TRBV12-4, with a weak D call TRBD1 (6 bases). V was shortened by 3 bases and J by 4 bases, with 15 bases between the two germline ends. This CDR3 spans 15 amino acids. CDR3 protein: CASSFIRGRGYGYTF. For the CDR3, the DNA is TGTGCCAGCAGTTTCATCAGGGGACGGGGCTATGGCTACACCTTC.

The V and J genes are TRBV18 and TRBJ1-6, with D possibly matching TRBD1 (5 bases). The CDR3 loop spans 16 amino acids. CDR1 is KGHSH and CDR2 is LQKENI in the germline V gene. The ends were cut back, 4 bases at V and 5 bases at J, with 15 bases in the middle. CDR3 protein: CASSRFIGQNNSPLHF. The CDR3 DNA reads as TGTGCCAGCTCACGTTTTATAGGACAAAATAATTCACCCCTCCACTTT.

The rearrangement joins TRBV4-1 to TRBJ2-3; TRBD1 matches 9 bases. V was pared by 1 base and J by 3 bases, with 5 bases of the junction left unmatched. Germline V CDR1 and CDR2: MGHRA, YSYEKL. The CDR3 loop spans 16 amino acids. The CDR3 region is CASSQGPGQGTDTQYF. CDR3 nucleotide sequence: TGCGCCAGCAGCCAAGGACCGGGACAGGGAACAGATACGCAGTATTTT.

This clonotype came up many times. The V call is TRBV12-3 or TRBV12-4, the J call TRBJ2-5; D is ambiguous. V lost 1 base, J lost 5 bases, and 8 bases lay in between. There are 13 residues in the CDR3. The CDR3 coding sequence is TGTGCCAGCAGTTTAGGAATAGGGGAGACCCAGTACTTC. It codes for CASSLGIGETQYF.

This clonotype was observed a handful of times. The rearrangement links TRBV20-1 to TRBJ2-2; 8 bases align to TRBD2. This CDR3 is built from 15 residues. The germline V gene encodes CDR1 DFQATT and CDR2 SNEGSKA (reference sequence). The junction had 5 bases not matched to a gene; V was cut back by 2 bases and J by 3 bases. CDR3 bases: TGCAGTGCTAGACGGGCGGGAGGATACACCGGGGAGCTGTTTTTT. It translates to CSARRAGGYTGELFF.

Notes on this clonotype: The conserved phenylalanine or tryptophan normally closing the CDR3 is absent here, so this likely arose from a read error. CDR3 loop: CASSLGLAGVNEQFL. The DNA of the CDR3 is TGCGCCAGCAGCTTAGGACTAGCGGGAGTTAATGAGCAGTTCCTC. V usage is TRBV5-1 and J usage is TRBJ2-1; 13 nucleotides line up with TRBD2. This CDR3 spans 15 amino acids. CDR1 SGHRS and CDR2 YFSETQ come from the germline V gene. The trim removed 2 bases at V and 7 bases at J, leaving 3 bases unmatched.

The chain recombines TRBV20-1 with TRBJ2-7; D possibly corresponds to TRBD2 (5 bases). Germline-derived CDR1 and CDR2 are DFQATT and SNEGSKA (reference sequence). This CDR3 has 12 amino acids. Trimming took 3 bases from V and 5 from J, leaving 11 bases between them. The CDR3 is CSARPSRHEQYF. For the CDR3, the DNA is TGCAGTGCTAGGCCTAGCAGGCACGAGCAGTACTTC.

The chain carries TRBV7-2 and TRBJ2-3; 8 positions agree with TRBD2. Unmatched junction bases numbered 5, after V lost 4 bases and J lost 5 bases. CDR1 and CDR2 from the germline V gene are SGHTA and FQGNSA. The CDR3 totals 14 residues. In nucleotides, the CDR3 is TGTGCCAGCAGCTCATCGGGACTAGGAGATACGCAGTATTTT. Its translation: CASSSSGLGDTQYF.

This CDR3 is CASSQGGLLAKNIQYF. CDR3 bases: TGTGCCAGCAGCCAAGGGGGCCTACTAGCCAAAAACATTCAGTACTTC. This chain joins TRBV14 and TRBJ2-4; a weak D match, TRBD1 (5 bases). Trimming cost V 1 base and J 0 bases, with 10 bases left between them. The CDR3 is made up of 16 amino acids. Germline V lookup: CDR1 SGHDN, CDR2 FVKESK.

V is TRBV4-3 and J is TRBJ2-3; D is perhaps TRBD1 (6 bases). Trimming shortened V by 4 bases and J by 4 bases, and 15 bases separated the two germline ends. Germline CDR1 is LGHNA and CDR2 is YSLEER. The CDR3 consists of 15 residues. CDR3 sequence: CASSLGTGMADTQYF. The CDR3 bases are TGCGCCAGCAGCCTGGGAACAGGGATGGCAGATACGCAGTATTTT.

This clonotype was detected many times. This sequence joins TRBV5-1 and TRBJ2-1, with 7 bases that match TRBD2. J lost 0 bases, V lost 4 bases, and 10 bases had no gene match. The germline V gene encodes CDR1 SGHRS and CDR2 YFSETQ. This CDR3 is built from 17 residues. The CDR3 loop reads CASSEGQGLSSYNEQFF. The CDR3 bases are TGCGCCAGCAGCGAGGGGCAGGGACTAAGCTCCTACAATGAGCAGTTCTTC.

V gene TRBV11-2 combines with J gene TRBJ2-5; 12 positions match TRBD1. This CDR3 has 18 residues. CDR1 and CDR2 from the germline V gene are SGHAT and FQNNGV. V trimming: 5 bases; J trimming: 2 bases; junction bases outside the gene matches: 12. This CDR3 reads CASSPWDRGLPKQETQYF. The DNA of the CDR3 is TGTGCCAGCAGCCCGTGGGACAGGGGGCTCCCTAAGCAAGAGACCCAGTACTTC. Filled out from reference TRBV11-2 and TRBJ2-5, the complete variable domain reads EAGVAQSPRYKIIEKRQSVAFWCNPISGHATLYWYQQILGQGPKLLIQFQNNGVVDDSQLPKDRFSAERLKGVDSTLKIQPAKLEDSAVYLCASSPWDRGLPKQETQYFGPGTRLLVL.

The CDR3 loop reads CASSLAGGPEGGEQFF. The CDR3 region has the DNA TGCGCCAGCAGCTTAGCGGGAGGGCCGGAAGGAGGGGAGCAGTTCTTC. The J gene is TRBJ2-1, the V gene TRBV5-1; 10 nucleotides line up with TRBD2. V lost 2 bases to trimming and J lost 10 bases; unmatched junction nucleotides: 12. CDR3 length: 16 amino acids. The germline CDR1 and CDR2 sequences are SGHRS and YFSETQ.

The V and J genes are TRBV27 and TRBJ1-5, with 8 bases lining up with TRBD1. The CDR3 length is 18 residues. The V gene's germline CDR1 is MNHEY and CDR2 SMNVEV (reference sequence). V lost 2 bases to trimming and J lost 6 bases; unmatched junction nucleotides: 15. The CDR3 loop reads CASSLRWGRGRRGQPQHF. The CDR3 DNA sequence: TGTGCCAGCAGTTTAAGATGGGGCAGGGGGCGTAGAGGTCAGCCCCAGCATTTT.

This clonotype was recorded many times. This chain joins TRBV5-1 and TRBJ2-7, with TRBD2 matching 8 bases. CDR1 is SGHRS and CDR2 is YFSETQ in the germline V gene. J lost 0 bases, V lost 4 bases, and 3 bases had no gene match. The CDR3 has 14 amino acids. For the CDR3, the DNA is TGCGCCAGCAGCCAGGGGACTAGCTCCTACGAGCAGTACTTC. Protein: CASSQGTSSYEQYF.

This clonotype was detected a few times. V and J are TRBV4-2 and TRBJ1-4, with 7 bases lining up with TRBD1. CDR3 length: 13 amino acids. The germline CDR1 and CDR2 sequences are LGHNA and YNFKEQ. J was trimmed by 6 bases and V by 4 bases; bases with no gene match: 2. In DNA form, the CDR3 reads TGTGCCAGCAGCCTACAGGGGTATGAAAAACTGTTTTTT. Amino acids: CASSLQGYEKLFF.

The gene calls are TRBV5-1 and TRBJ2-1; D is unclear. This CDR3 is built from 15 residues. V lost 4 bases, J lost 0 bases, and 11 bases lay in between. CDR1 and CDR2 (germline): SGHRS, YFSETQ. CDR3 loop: CASSRLLGSYNEQFF. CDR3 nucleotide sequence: TGCGCCAGCAGCCGGCTCTTAGGCTCCTACAATGAGCAGTTCTTC.